Below are 7 T cell receptor beta chains sequenced from a single sample in a study of blood T cells in healthy people across ages. Then a second PCR, running roughly 7 to 11 cycles, was carried out with a sample-barcoded 5' primer and a J-beta primer mix. Each CDR3 protein is one row after TCRdb ran MiXCR on the 5' RACE reads. The sample includes 1.4 million or so distinct CDR3 sequences, roughly 43% seen only once; the top ten take roughly 3.7%. The specimen was blood. The receptors come from a woman aged 18-29 years in good health.

This clonotype was detected only a few times. V gene TRBV20-1 combines with J gene TRBJ2-7; TRBD2 agrees at 12 bases. The CDR3 contains 14 residues. The V and J ends lost 2 bases and 6 bases, in that order; junction bases with no gene match: 5. Germline values: CDR1 DFQATT, CDR2 SNEGSKA (reference sequence). CDR3 protein: CSARLAGGPIEQYF. Written as DNA, the CDR3 is TGCAGTGCTAGACTAGCGGGAGGGCCTATCGAGCAGTACTTC.

V gene TRBV19 combines with J gene TRBJ1-6; possible D gene TRBD1, 5 bases. The germline V gene encodes CDR1 LNHDA and CDR2 SQIVND (reference sequence). The CDR3 is made up of 13 amino acids. Trimming removed 8 bases at V and 12 bases at J, with 17 bases between. The CDR3 loop is CASGRGQILPLHF. Written as DNA, the CDR3 is TGTGCCAGTGGTCGGGGCCAAATTTTACCCCTCCACTTT.

The chain has TRBV27 and TRBJ2-1, with 9 bases that match TRBD1. Germline V CDR1 and CDR2: MNHEY, SMNVEV (reference sequence). J lost 9 bases, V lost 1 base, and 10 bases had no gene match. The CDR3 extends over 16 amino acids. CDR3 nucleotide sequence: TGTGCCAGCAGTTTATATAGGGGGGACAGGGTAACTGAGCAGTTCTTC. Its translation is CASSLYRGDRVTEQFF.

The chain is built from TRBV5-4 and TRBJ2-7; the D gene is possibly TRBD1 (6 bases). Trimming shortened V by 1 base and J by 3 bases, and 17 bases separated the two germline ends. Germline CDR1 SGHNT, CDR2 YYREEE (reference sequence). CDR3 length equals 16 residues. The CDR3 DNA sequence: TGTGCCAGCAGCTTGACAGGGCGGACGGGTTACTACGAGCAGTACTTC. It is translated as CASSLTGRTGYYEQYF. Together with reference TRBV5-4 and TRBJ2-7, the CDR3 gives the full variable domain: ETGVTQSPTHLIKTRGQQVTLRCSSQSGHNTVSWYQQALGQGPQFIFQYYREEENGRGNFPPRFSGLQFPNYSSELNVNALELDDSALYLCASSLTGRTGYYEQYFGPGTRLTVT.

As to this clonotype: This is likely a read error, given that the CDR3 carries no conserved phenylalanine or tryptophan at its end. The J gene is TRBJ1-4, the V gene TRBV5-1; TRBD1 agrees at 11 bases. The CDR3 loop spans 16 amino acids. After removal of 4 bases from V and 5 bases from J, the junction contained 7 bases not matched to a gene. Germline CDR1 reads SGHRS; CDR2 reads YFSETQ. This CDR3 reads CASSPGTGGGNEKLFL. The CDR3 coding sequence is TGCGCCAGCAGCCCCGGGACAGGGGGTGGGAATGAAAAACTGTTTCTT.

The CDR3, as DNA: TGTGCCAGCAGCTCGCAGCAGAACACTGAAGCTTTCTTT. Encoded protein: CASSSQQNTEAFF. The V gene is TRBV7-3, the J gene TRBJ1-1; D gene uncertain. CDR1 and CDR2 (germline): SGHTA, FQGTGA. V was cut by 4 bases and J by 1 base, with 7 bases left in between. This CDR3 region has 13 residues.

The J gene is TRBJ2-5, the V gene TRBV2; D may be TRBD1 or TRBD2 (5 bases each). Germline V gene sequence: CDR1 SNHLY, CDR2 FYNNEI. This CDR3 is 12 amino acids long. With 3 bases removed from V and 11 bases from J, the gap between germline ends came to 13 bases. This CDR3 reads CASSEGTGEQYF. The CDR3 coding sequence is TGTGCCAGCAGTGAGGGGACCGGTGAGCAGTACTTC.